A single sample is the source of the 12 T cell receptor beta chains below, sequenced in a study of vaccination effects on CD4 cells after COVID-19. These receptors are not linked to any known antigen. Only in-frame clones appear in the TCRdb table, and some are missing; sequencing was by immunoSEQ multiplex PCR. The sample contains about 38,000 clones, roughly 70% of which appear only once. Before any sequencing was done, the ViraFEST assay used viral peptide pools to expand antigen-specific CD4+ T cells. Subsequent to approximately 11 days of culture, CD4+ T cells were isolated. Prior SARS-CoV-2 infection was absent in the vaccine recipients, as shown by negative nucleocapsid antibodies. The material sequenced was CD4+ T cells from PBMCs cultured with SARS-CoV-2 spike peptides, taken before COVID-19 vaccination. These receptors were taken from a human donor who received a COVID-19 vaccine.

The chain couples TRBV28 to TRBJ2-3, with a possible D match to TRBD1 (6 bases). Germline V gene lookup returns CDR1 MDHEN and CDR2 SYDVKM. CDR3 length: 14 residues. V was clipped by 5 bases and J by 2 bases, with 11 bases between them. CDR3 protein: CASSRGQSTDTQYF. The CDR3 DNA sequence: TGTGCCAGCAGTCGAGGACAGTCCACAGATACGCAGTATTTT. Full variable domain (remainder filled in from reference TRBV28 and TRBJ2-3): DVKVTQSSRYLVKRTGEKVFLECVQDMDHENMFWYRQDPGLGLRLIYFSYDVKMKEKGDIPEGYSVSREKKERFSLILESASTNQTSMYLCASSRGQSTDTQYFGPGTRLTVL.

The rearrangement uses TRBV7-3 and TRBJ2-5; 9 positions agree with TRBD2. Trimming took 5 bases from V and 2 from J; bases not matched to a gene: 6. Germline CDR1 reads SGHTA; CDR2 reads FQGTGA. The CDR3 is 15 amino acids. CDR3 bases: TGTGCCAGCAGCGTAGCGGGGGCCTCTCAAGAGACCCAGTACTTC. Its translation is CASSVAGASQETQYF.

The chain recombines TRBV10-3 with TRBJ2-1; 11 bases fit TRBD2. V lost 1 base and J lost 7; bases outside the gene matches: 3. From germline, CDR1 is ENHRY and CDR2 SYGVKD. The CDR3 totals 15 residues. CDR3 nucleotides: TGTGCCATCAGTGAGTGGGCTAGCGGGAGGAATGAGCAGTTCTTC. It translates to CAISEWASGRNEQFF.

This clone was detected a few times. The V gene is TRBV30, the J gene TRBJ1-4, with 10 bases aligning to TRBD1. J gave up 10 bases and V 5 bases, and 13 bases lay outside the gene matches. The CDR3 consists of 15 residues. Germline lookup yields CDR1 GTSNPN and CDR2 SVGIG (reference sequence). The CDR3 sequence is CAWEPGTGARGKLFF. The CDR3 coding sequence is TGTGCCTGGGAACCAGGGACAGGGGCAAGGGGAAAACTGTTTTTT.

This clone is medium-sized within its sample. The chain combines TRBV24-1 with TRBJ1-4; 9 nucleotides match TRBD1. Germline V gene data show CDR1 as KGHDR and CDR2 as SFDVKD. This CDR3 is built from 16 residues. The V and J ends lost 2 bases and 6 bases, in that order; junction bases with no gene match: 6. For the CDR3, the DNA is TGTGCCACCAGTGATTCGCCGGGACAGGGAGATGAAAAACTGTTTTTT. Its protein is CATSDSPGQGDEKLFF.

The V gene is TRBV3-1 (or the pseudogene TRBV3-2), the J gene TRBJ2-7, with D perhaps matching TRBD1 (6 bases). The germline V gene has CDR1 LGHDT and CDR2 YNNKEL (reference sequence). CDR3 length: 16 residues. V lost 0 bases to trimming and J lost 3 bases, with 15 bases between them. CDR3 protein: CASSQDPRGLLYEQYF. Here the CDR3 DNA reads TGTGCCAGCAGCCAAGATCCCAGGGGCCTACTCTACGAGCAGTACTTC.

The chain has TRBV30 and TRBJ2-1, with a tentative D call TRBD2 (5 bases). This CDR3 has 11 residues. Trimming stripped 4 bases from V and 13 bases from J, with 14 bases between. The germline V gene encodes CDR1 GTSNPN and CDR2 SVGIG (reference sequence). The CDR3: CAWNKLENQFF. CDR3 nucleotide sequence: TGTGCCTGGAACAAACTAGAAAATCAGTTCTTC.

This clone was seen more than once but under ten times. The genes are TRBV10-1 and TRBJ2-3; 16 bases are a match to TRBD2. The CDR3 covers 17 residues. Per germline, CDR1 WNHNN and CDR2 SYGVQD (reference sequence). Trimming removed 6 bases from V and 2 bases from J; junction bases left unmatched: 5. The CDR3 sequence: CASSPGTSGRDTDTQYF. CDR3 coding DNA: TGCGCCAGCAGCCCCGGGACTAGCGGGAGGGACACAGATACGCAGTATTTT.

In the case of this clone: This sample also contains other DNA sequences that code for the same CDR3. Here the CDR3 reads CASSLETQYF. As DNA, the CDR3 is TGTGCCAGCAGCCTAGAGACCCAGTACTTC. This rearrangement joins TRBV7-9 to TRBJ2-5; D remains ambiguous. Looked up from germline, CDR1 is SEHNR and CDR2 is FQNEAQ (reference sequence). The CDR3 consists of 10 residues. The V end was cut by 5 bases, the J end by 4 bases, with 2 bases between. The complete variable domain, with remaining parts taken from reference TRBV7-9 and TRBJ2-5, reads DTGVSQNPRHKITKRGQNVTFRCDPISEHNRLYWYRQTLGQGPEFLTYFQNEAQLEKSRLLSDRFSAERPKGSFSTLEIQRTEQGDSAMYLCASSLETQYFGPGTRLLVL.

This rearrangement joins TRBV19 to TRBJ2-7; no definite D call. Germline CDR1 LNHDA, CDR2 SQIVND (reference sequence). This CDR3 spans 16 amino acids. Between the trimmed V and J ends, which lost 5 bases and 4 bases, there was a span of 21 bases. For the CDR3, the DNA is TGTGCCAGTAGTGGACCCGGGCTATCGTCACTTTACGAGCAGTACTTC. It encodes CASSGPGLSSLYEQYF.

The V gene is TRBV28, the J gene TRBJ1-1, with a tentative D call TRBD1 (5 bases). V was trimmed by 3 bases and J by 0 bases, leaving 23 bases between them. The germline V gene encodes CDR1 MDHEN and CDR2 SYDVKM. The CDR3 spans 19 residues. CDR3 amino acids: CASSFDPLREVVMNTEAFF. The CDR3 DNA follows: TGTGCCAGCAGTTTTGACCCCCTCAGGGAGGTGGTAATGAACACTGAAGCTTTCTTT.

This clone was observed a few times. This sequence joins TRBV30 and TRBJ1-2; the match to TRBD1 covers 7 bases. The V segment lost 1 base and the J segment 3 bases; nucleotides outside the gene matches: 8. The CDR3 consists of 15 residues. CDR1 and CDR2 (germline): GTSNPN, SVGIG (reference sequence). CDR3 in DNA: TGTGCCTGGAGTGAAAACAGGGGTATAGACTATGGCTACACCTTC. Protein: CAWSENRGIDYGYTF. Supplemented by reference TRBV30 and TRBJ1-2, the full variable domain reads SQTIHQWPATLVQPVGSPLSLECTVEGTSNPNLYWYRQAAGRGLQLLFYSVGIGQISSEVPQNLSASRPQDRQFILSSKKLLLSDSGFYLCAWSENRGIDYGYTFGSGTRLTVV.